The 30 T cell receptor beta chains below all came from one sample that was sequenced in a study of blood T cell repertoires in COVID-19. The table came from immunoSEQ multiplex PCR; TCRdb's copy has only in-frame clones and leaves some out. Found here are 55,000 to 70,000 clones, about four fifths of them singletons; the top ten hold around 3.8%. The sample taken for sequencing was peripheral blood. The receptors shown here come from a woman over 75 with acute or convalescent COVID-19.

The chain is built from TRBV6-2 or TRBV6-3 and TRBJ1-1; D gene ambiguous. The V end was cut by 0 bases, the J end by 6 bases, with 5 bases between. The CDR3 covers 12 residues. The germline V gene encodes CDR1 MNHEY and CDR2 SVGEGT. CDR3 in DNA: TGTGCCAGCAGTTACTCTACAGCTGAAGCTTTCTTT. Residues: CASSYSTAEAFF.

The chain uses TRBV28 and TRBJ1-5; no clear D gene. The V end was cut by 4 bases, the J end by 11 bases, with 27 bases between. Germline CDR1 is MDHEN and CDR2 is SYDVKM. The CDR3 has 17 residues. This chain's CDR3 is CASSSAPGRLPARAQHF. The CDR3 region has the DNA TGTGCCAGCAGTTCCGCCCCGGGCAGGCTCCCCGCGAGGGCCCAGCATTTT.

This sequence joins TRBV7-8 and TRBJ1-1, with D uncertain. Germline-derived CDR1 and CDR2 are SGHVS and FQNEAQ. Trimming shortened V by 4 bases and J by 4 bases, and 13 bases separated the two germline ends. The CDR3 totals 14 residues. In DNA form, the CDR3 reads TGTGCCAGCAGCTCCCCAAGCTACGGCACTGAAGCTTTCTTT. Residues: CASSSPSYGTEAFF.

The chain combines TRBV30 with TRBJ2-3, with D perhaps matching TRBD2 (6 bases). CDR3 size: 13 residues. Germline values: CDR1 GTSNPN, CDR2 SVGIG (reference sequence). CDR3 coding DNA: TGTGCTTCGACGGGACTTCGCACAGATACGCAGTATTTT. Its translation is CASTGLRTDTQYF. Combining the CDR3 with reference TRBV30 and TRBJ2-3 gives the whole variable domain SQTIHQWPATLVQPVGSPLSLECTVEGTSNPNLYWYRQAAGRGLQLLFYSVGIGQISSEVPQNLSASRPQDRQFILSSKKLLLSDSGFYLCASTGLRTDTQYFGPGTRLTVL.

On this clone itself: Additional DNA sequences in this sample encode the identical CDR3. This rearrangement joins TRBV4-1 to TRBJ1-2; tentatively, D is TRBD1 (6 bases). V lost 0 bases, J lost 4 bases, and 9 bases lay in between. From germline, CDR1 is MGHRA and CDR2 YSYEKL. The CDR3 loop spans 14 amino acids. The CDR3 region has the DNA TGCGCCAGCAGCCAAGATGGGGGCCTCTATGGCTACACCTTC. Its translation is CASSQDGGLYGYTF.

The genes are TRBV7-9 and TRBJ1-1, with a tentative D call TRBD1 (5 bases). Germline-derived CDR1 and CDR2 are SEHNR and FQNEAQ (reference sequence). CDR3 length: 14 residues. Between the trimmed V and J ends, which lost 3 bases and 9 bases, there was a span of 17 bases. As DNA, the CDR3 is TGTGCCAGCAGCTTCGGATCCCTGGGGACTCAAGCTTTCTTT. Its translation is CASSFGSLGTQAFF.

The chain carries TRBV3-1 (or the pseudogene TRBV3-2) and TRBJ1-2; a possible D gene is TRBD1 (6 bases). There are 13 residues in the CDR3. Per the germline V gene, CDR1 is LGHDT and CDR2 is YNNKEL (reference sequence). V was cut by 4 bases and J by 8 bases, with 14 bases left in between. CDR3 bases: TGTGCCAGCAGCCTATGGACAGTGAGGGGCTACACCTTC. It codes for CASSLWTVRGYTF.

The chain carries TRBV7-8 and TRBJ2-7; 8 nucleotides agree with TRBD1. CDR3 length equals 18 residues. Germline trimming cut 0 bases from V and 2 bases from J; bases unmatched to any gene: 12. Germline loops: CDR1 SGHVS, CDR2 FQNEAQ. The CDR3 nucleotides read TGTGCCAGCAGCTTAGCGCTTCAATTCTCAGGGGGCACCTACGAGCAGTACTTC. It is translated as CASSLALQFSGGTYEQYF.

The J gene is TRBJ2-3, the V gene TRBV19, with TRBD2 identical over 10 bases. Trimming cost V 5 bases and J 0 bases; bases outside gene matches: 5. The CDR3 has 16 amino acids. The V gene's germline CDR1 is LNHDA and CDR2 SQIVND (reference sequence). CDR3 coding DNA: TGTGCCAGTAGTTTACTAGCGGGGTCTAGCACAGATACGCAGTATTTT. Its translation is CASSLLAGSSTDTQYF.

This clone was observed a few times. The chain carries TRBV4-1 and TRBJ2-1; 8 bases line up with TRBD1. Germline V gene sequence: CDR1 MGHRA, CDR2 YSYEKL. Trimming took 3 bases from V and 15 from J; bases not matched to a gene: 13. This CDR3 comprises 14 residues. The DNA for the CDR3 is TGCGCCAGCAGCCAGACCGACAGGGGAAGAGTATGGTTCTTC. Amino acids: CASSQTDRGRVWFF.

The chain joins TRBV29-1 to TRBJ2-7; 7 bases fit TRBD2. This CDR3 is built from 13 residues. The V gene's germline CDR1 is SQVTM and CDR2 ANQGSEA. V shed 3 bases, J shed 7 bases, and the junction held 9 bases outside the gene matches. The CDR3 spells CSVDLGGSTEQYF. The CDR3 nucleotides are TGCAGCGTTGATCTGGGGGGGTCGACGGAGCAGTACTTC.

CDR3 residues: CASSPPSGSNLGGYTF. In DNA, the CDR3 is TGTGCCAGCTCACCACCCTCCGGGTCCAATTTAGGTGGCTACACCTTC. The gene calls are TRBV18 and TRBJ1-2; D is unclear. V was clipped by 0 bases and J by 7 bases, with 18 bases between them. Germline values: CDR1 KGHSH, CDR2 LQKENI. This CDR3 is built from 16 residues.

This sequence joins TRBV6-2 or TRBV6-3 and TRBJ2-2; 8 nucleotides align to TRBD1. The junction had 5 bases not matched to a gene; V was cut back by 5 bases and J by 6 bases. There are 14 residues in the CDR3. The germline V gene has CDR1 MNHEY and CDR2 SVGEGT. CDR3 residues: CASSPTGGAGELFF. The CDR3 DNA reads TGTGCCAGCAGTCCAACAGGGGGAGCCGGGGAGCTGTTTTTT.

The chain has TRBV4-1 and TRBJ2-7; a weak D match, TRBD2 (5 bases). Germline V gives CDR1 MGHRA, CDR2 YSYEKL. Between the trimmed V and J ends, which lost 3 bases and 2 bases, there was a span of 20 bases. The CDR3 sequence is 17 residues long. The CDR3 region has the DNA TGCGCCAGCAGCCAGGGAAATAGGAGGTCTTGGGCCTACGAGCAGTACTTC. It translates to CASSQGNRRSWAYEQYF.

This chain connects TRBV5-4 to TRBJ2-7; 7 bases align to TRBD2. V gave up 4 bases and J gave up 2 bases; unmatched junction bases: 6. Germline CDR1 reads SGHNT; CDR2 reads YYREEE (reference sequence). The CDR3 consists of 14 residues. The CDR3 DNA follows: TGTGCCAGCAGCAGAGCGGGGCGGACCTACGAGCAGTACTTC. Protein product: CASSRAGRTYEQYF.

The chain is built from TRBV3-1 (or the pseudogene TRBV3-2) and TRBJ2-3, with D tentatively TRBD2 (6 bases). Deletions cut 4 bases from V and 1 base from J, with 12 bases between. The CDR3 totals 15 residues. Germline V lookup: CDR1 LGHDT, CDR2 YNNKEL (reference sequence). The CDR3 protein is CASSLRLGGTDTQYF. The CDR3, as DNA: TGTGCCAGCAGCCTGCGACTAGGTGGCACAGATACGCAGTATTTT.

The V gene is TRBV18, the J gene TRBJ1-1, with a weak D call TRBD1 (5 bases). From germline, CDR1 is KGHSH and CDR2 LQKENI. V lost 1 base and J 3 bases, leaving 6 bases between the germline ends. The CDR3 spans 13 residues. CDR3: CASSPRGDTEAFF. The CDR3 DNA is TGTGCCAGCTCACCACGGGGGGACACTGAAGCTTTCTTT.

V usage is TRBV7-3 and J usage is TRBJ2-2; 9 nucleotides agree with TRBD1. This CDR3 has 17 amino acids. V lost 1 base, J lost 3 bases, and 6 bases stayed unmatched. Germline V gene sequence: CDR1 SGHTA, CDR2 FQGTGA. CDR3 residues: CASSLNPGQGDTGELFF. The CDR3 DNA sequence: TGTGCCAGCAGCTTAAATCCGGGACAGGGTGACACCGGGGAGCTGTTTTTT.

The V call is TRBV7-8, the J call TRBJ2-7, with D possibly being TRBD1 (6 bases). Deletions cut 2 bases from V and 3 bases from J, with 11 bases between. The V gene's germline CDR1 is SGHVS and CDR2 FQNEAQ. CDR3 size: 14 residues. Here the CDR3 reads CASSLRGRGYEQYF. The CDR3 DNA sequence: TGTGCCAGCAGCTTACGGGGCAGGGGCTACGAGCAGTACTTC. The entire variable domain, with the rest obtained from reference TRBV7-8 and TRBJ2-7, is as follows: GAGVSQSPRYKVAKRGQDVALRCDPISGHVSLFWYQQALGQGPEFLTYFQNEAQLDKSGLPSDRFFAERPEGSVSTLKIQRTQQEDSAVYLCASSLRGRGYEQYFGPGTRLTVT.

The CDR3 here is CASSITGTGGGTEAFF. The DNA for the CDR3 is TGTGCCAGTAGTATAACCGGGACAGGGGGCGGCACTGAAGCTTTCTTT. The rearrangement links TRBV19 to TRBJ1-1; TRBD1 agrees at 12 bases. With 2 bases clipped from V and 4 bases from J, the junction kept 5 bases outside the gene matches. The CDR3 length is 16 residues. Germline CDR1 LNHDA, CDR2 SQIVND (reference sequence).

Comments on this clone: The DNA is omitted, as the CDR3 cannot be located on it reliably, and the CDR3 follows TCRdb's listing. The chain is built from TRBV28 and TRBJ2-7; TRBD2 is the table's D call and was not checked against the DNA. A total of 12 residues make up the CDR3, ends included. Germline CDR1 is MDHEN and CDR2 is SYDVKM. CDR3 region: CASSSSSYEQYF.

The DNA for the CDR3 is TGTGCCAGCAGGGTCGGGGGGGCCCGGTTCTTC. This translates into CASRVGGARFF. The rearrangement uses TRBV25-1 and TRBJ2-1; 8 bases match TRBD2. J was trimmed by 15 bases and V by 6 bases; bases with no gene match: 7. Germline assignment: CDR1 MGHDK and CDR2 SYGVNS. The CDR3 is made up of 11 amino acids.

The chain carries TRBV2 and TRBJ1-1; maybe TRBD1 (5 bases). Germline V gene lookup returns CDR1 SNHLY and CDR2 FYNNEI. V gave up 8 bases and J gave up 1 base, with 14 bases separating them. CDR3 size: 14 residues. CDR3 protein: CASGGVLRNTEAFF. CDR3 sequence (DNA): TGTGCCAGCGGAGGGGTTCTCCGGAACACTGAAGCTTTCTTT.

This chain connects TRBV10-1 to TRBJ2-1, with 9 bases identical to TRBD2. The CDR3 totals 15 residues. The J segment lost 9 bases and the V segment lost 2 bases, leaving 8 bases of the junction unmatched. Germline V gene lookup returns CDR1 WNHNN and CDR2 SYGVQD (reference sequence). CDR3 nucleotides: TGCGCCAGCAGTGAGATTAGCGGGAGTGTTGTTGAGCAGTTCTTC. Translated: CASSEISGSVVEQFF.

This clone has only one observation. The gene calls are TRBV7-3 and TRBJ1-2, with 7 bases identical to TRBD1. Trimming took 1 base from V and 8 from J; bases not matched to a gene: 10. Germline lookup yields CDR1 SGHTA and CDR2 FQGTGA. The CDR3 is made up of 15 amino acids. CDR3 in DNA: TGTGCCAGCAGCTTAAATTCGTACAGGGGTGTCGGCTACACCTTC. Amino acids: CASSLNSYRGVGYTF.

The CDR3 is CASSGLGFSTEAFF. CDR3 nucleotides: TGTGCCAGCAGCGGACTCGGGTTCAGCACTGAAGCTTTCTTT. The chain uses TRBV5-4 and TRBJ1-1; unclear D gene. This CDR3 has 14 residues. In germline, CDR1 is SGHNT, CDR2 YYREEE (reference sequence). V shed 4 bases and J shed 4 bases, with 14 bases lying between them. The whole variable domain, remainder taken from reference TRBV5-4 and TRBJ1-1, is ETGVTQSPTHLIKTRGQQVTLRCSSQSGHNTVSWYQQALGQGPQFIFQYYREEENGRGNFPPRFSGLQFPNYSSELNVNALELDDSALYLCASSGLGFSTEAFFGQGTRLTVV.

The chain carries TRBV7-9 and TRBJ1-1; TRBD1 agrees at 7 bases. Losses at the gene ends were 6 bases for V and 3 bases for J; bases not matched to a gene: 7. The CDR3 loop spans 14 amino acids. Looked up from germline, CDR1 is SEHNR and CDR2 is FQNEAQ (reference sequence). In DNA, the CDR3 is TGTGCCAGCAGACGAACGACAGGGTACACTGAAGCTTTCTTT. It is translated as CASRRTTGYTEAFF.

The V gene is TRBV4-1, the J gene TRBJ2-7, with D hard to call. Germline values: CDR1 MGHRA, CDR2 YSYEKL. Deletions cut 1 base from V and 6 bases from J, with 16 bases between. The CDR3 length is 15 residues. The CDR3 DNA follows: TGCGCCAGCAGCCAAGGTAGCCGGGTCTTTAGCGAGCAGTACTTC. Translated, it gives CASSQGSRVFSEQYF.

V gene TRBV11-2 combines with J gene TRBJ2-3; 8 nucleotides agree with TRBD2. The CDR3 runs to 14 residues. Germline CDR1 reads SGHAT; CDR2 reads FQNNGV. The V gene end was trimmed by 3 bases and the J gene end by 3 bases; junction bases not matched to a gene: 2. The CDR3 nucleotides are TGTGCCAGCAGCTTGGGGACTAGTACAGATACGCAGTATTTT. Amino acid sequence: CASSLGTSTDTQYF.

The rearrangement links TRBV3-1 (or the pseudogene TRBV3-2) to TRBJ2-4, with D tentatively TRBD2 (6 bases). V was cut by 0 bases and J by 1 base, with 7 bases left in between. This CDR3 has 15 amino acids. Germline CDR1 LGHDT, CDR2 YNNKEL (reference sequence). Written as DNA, the CDR3 is TGTGCCAGCAGCCAAGATCTAGCGGCCAAAAACATTCAGTACTTC. It codes for CASSQDLAAKNIQYF.